One sample yielded the 14 T cell receptor beta chains listed below, sequenced in a study of Ad26.COV2.S vaccination and SARS-CoV-2 variants. Described treatment: around 19 received Ad26.COV2.S at low or high dose, single or two shots; several received placebo; per-sample allocation not given. All samples were drawn on day 63, counting from the first vaccine or placebo injection. This table comes from immunoSEQ multiplex PCR, and its TCRdb copy is limited to in-frame clones, with some not included. The data contain about 280,000 clones, about 87% of them singletons. This specimen was peripheral blood, taken in a trial of Ad26.COV2.S vaccine versus placebo. The receptor source for this set is a person between 18 and 65 years old who received the Ad26.COV2.S COVID-19 vaccine or a placebo.

V gene TRBV6-2 or TRBV6-3 combines with J gene TRBJ1-1; 8 positions agree with TRBD1. CDR1 MNHEY and CDR2 SVGEGT come from the germline V gene. The CDR3 runs 12 residues. The V and J ends lost 6 bases and 11 bases, in that order; junction bases with no gene match: 8. CDR3 bases: TGTGCCAGCAGCTCTGACAGGGGAGGGGCTTTCTTT. Its protein product is CASSSDRGGAFF.

Only a few counts were recorded for this clone. This chain joins TRBV11-2 and TRBJ2-3; the D is unclear. V shed 3 bases and J shed 2 bases, with 9 bases lying between them. Germline CDR1 SGHAT, CDR2 FQNNGV. The CDR3 consists of 14 residues. In DNA form, the CDR3 reads TGTGCCAGCAGCTTCGGCCTTTACACAGATACGCAGTATTTT. Encoded protein: CASSFGLYTDTQYF.

The rearrangement links TRBV15 to TRBJ2-2, with D unresolved. Between the trimmed V and J ends, which lost 0 bases and 1 base, there was a span of 6 bases. From germline, CDR1 is LNHNV and CDR2 YYDKDF (reference sequence). This CDR3 contains 15 residues. CDR3 coding DNA: TGTGCCACCAGCAGAGATCTTGGGAACACCGGGGAGCTGTTTTTT. Translation: CATSRDLGNTGELFF.

The chain employs TRBV7-9 and TRBJ1-4; TRBD1 aligns across 7 bases. Germline CDR1 is SEHNR and CDR2 is FQNEAQ (reference sequence). The CDR3 consists of 15 residues. V lost 6 bases to trimming and J lost 11 bases; unmatched junction nucleotides: 15. DNA of the CDR3: TGTGCCAGCAGTCCCCCGGGGACAGAATTTGGGAAACTGTTTTTT. This translates into CASSPPGTEFGKLFF.

This clone was seen once. The chain is built from TRBV29-1 and TRBJ2-7, with D unclear. Germline CDR1 is SQVTM and CDR2 is ANQGSEA. The CDR3 is made up of 11 amino acids. Trimming took off 4 bases at V and 1 base at J, with 5 bases between the two ends. The chain's CDR3 is CSVGASYEQYF. The CDR3, as DNA: TGCAGCGTTGGTGCGTCCTACGAGCAGTACTTC.

V gene TRBV11-2 combines with J gene TRBJ2-7, with D perhaps matching TRBD2 (6 bases). This CDR3 contains 16 residues. V lost 2 bases to trimming and J lost 4 bases, with 18 bases between them. Germline V gene sequence: CDR1 SGHAT, CDR2 FQNNGV. Here the CDR3 DNA reads TGTGCCAGCAGCTTATCAGCGGGCCTACGGTTGTACGAGCAGTACTTC. It specifies CASSLSAGLRLYEQYF.

The CDR3, as DNA: TGTGCCAGTAGTATACGGTTTCGGGGGACTAGCGGGCCCGAGCAGTTCTTC. Protein product: CASSIRFRGTSGPEQFF. The chain couples TRBV19 to TRBJ2-1; 12 nucleotides line up with TRBD2. This CDR3 is 17 amino acids long. With 2 bases clipped from V and 10 bases from J, the junction kept 12 bases outside the gene matches. Germline V gives CDR1 LNHDA, CDR2 SQIVND (reference sequence).

The table lists this clone with a count of one. The CDR3 sequence is CASSHPGRHYNSPLHF. The CDR3 nucleotides are TGTGCCAGCAGTCACCCCGGACGGCACTATAATTCACCCCTCCACTTT. The V gene is TRBV6-6, the J gene TRBJ1-6; D gene ambiguous. V dropped 5 bases and J dropped 3 bases, with 14 bases sitting between them. The CDR3 has 16 residues. In germline, CDR1 is MNHNY, CDR2 SVGAGI (reference sequence).

The chain carries TRBV7-9 and TRBJ1-1; tentative D call: TRBD1 (6 bases). This CDR3 has 12 amino acids. Germline CDR1 reads SEHNR; CDR2 reads FQNEAQ (reference sequence). Trimming removed 6 bases at V and 4 bases at J, with 9 bases between. The CDR3 nucleotides read TGTGCCAGCAGGGGGGCGGCCACTGAAGCTTTCTTT. Translating gives CASRGAATEAFF. Together with reference TRBV7-9 and TRBJ1-1, the CDR3 gives the full variable domain: DTGVSQNPRHKITKRGQNVTFRCDPISEHNRLYWYRQTLGQGPEFLTYFQNEAQLEKSRLLSDRFSAERPKGSFSTLEIQRTEQGDSAMYLCASRGAATEAFFGQGTRLTVV.

The chain has TRBV20-1 and TRBJ2-5; 10 nucleotides line up with TRBD2. Per germline, CDR1 DFQATT and CDR2 SNEGSKA (reference sequence). J lost 0 bases, V lost 6 bases, and 4 bases had no gene match. The CDR3 is 14 amino acids. This CDR3 reads CSASSGGYQETQYF. CDR3 nucleotide sequence: TGCAGTGCCAGTAGCGGGGGGTACCAAGAGACCCAGTACTTC.

The V call is TRBV7-2, the J call TRBJ2-5; 7 bases map to TRBD2. J gave up 5 bases and V 1 base, and 10 bases lay outside the gene matches. CDR1 and CDR2 (germline): SGHTA, FQGNSA. CDR3 length: 16 residues. CDR3 bases: TGTGCCAGCAGCTTAGTCGGCGGGAGCGTTTTGGAGACCCAGTACTTC. Protein product: CASSLVGGSVLETQYF. The whole variable domain, filled in from reference TRBV7-2 and TRBJ2-5, reads GAGVSQSPSNKVTEKGKDVELRCDPISGHTALYWYRQSLGQGLEFLIYFQGNSAPDKSGLPSDRFSAERTGGSVSTLTIQRTQQEDSAVYLCASSLVGGSVLETQYFGPGTRLLVL.

The chain combines TRBV6-5 with TRBJ2-1; D might be TRBD1 (5 bases). Trimming stripped 6 bases from V and 7 bases from J, with 7 bases between. This CDR3 is 11 amino acids long. Germline assignment: CDR1 MNHEY and CDR2 SVGAGI. CDR3 protein: CASSGHNEQFF. CDR3 DNA: TGTGCCAGCAGCGGACATAATGAGCAGTTCTTC.

This clone was recorded once. The genes are TRBV11-2 and TRBJ2-1, with no clear D. The length of the CDR3 is 15 residues. Per germline, CDR1 SGHAT and CDR2 FQNNGV. Between the trimmed V and J ends, which lost 1 base and 0 bases, there was a span of 7 bases. The CDR3 sequence is CASSLVSYSYNEQFF. In DNA form, the CDR3 reads TGTGCCAGCAGCTTAGTAAGTTACTCCTACAATGAGCAGTTCTTC.

Turning to this clone: The sample carries other DNA sequences with the same CDR3. This chain joins TRBV7-2 and TRBJ1-1; D not resolved. The germline V gene has CDR1 SGHTA and CDR2 FQGNSA. The V end lost 3 bases, the J end lost 2 bases, and 10 bases lay between the germline ends. The CDR3 covers 14 residues. CDR3 in DNA: TGTGCCAGCAGCTTGTTCGGCGGAAACACTGAAGCTTTCTTT. It translates to CASSLFGGNTEAFF.